This T cell receptor (beta chain) was sequenced during a study of monozygotic twins with inflammatory bowel disease. The CDR3 covers 13 residues. Germline V gene sequence: CDR1 MDHEN, CDR2 SYDVKM. TCRdb re-called the 5' RACE reads; every CDR3 protein appears as one record, without DNA. The specimen's table records 300,000 to 350,000 distinct CDR3 sequences. Remarks on this clonotype: The antigen is unknown.

Study-wide results and limits: Neither one strong signal nor one clonotype associated with IBD was supported.

This sequence was found in a human donor with ulcerative colitis or Crohn's disease, or a healthy co-twin of an affected twin (not recorded which). Sequencing was carried out using blood. The chain combines TRBV28 with TRBJ2-1; as DNA is missing, the TRBD2 call by TCRdb cannot be tested. The CDR3 sequence: CASSPGGSKKNFF. The full variable domain, its missing parts supplied by reference TRBV28 and TRBJ2-1, is DVKVTQSSRYLVKRTGEKVFLECVQDMDHENMFWYRQDPGLGLRLIYFSYDVKMKEKGDIPEGYSVSREKKERFSLILESASTNQTSMYLCASSPGGSKKNFFGPGTRLTVL.